The next 2 T cell receptor beta chains were all read from a single sample in a study of cytomegalovirus exposure and HLA in healthy donors. PCR was performed using 60 Vbeta and 13 Jbeta primers. Measured with immunoSEQ multiplex PCR; TCRdb has only the in-frame clones, and not every one. The top ten hold around 0.97% of the sample, which has around 150,000 clones, 75% to 80% seen once. Sample: PBMCs. The receptors originated from a woman in her forties or fifties in good health and CMV-seropositive.

V is TRBV28 and J is TRBJ1-1; D is undetermined. This CDR3 spans 15 amino acids. CDR1 and CDR2 from the germline V gene are MDHEN and SYDVKM. V dropped 4 bases and J dropped 1 base, with 13 bases sitting between them. The CDR3 region is CASSSPGLSNTEAFF. The CDR3 nucleotides read TGTGCCAGCAGTTCGCCCGGTCTCTCGAACACTGAAGCTTTCTTT.

The chain joins TRBV5-6 to TRBJ1-2, with TRBD1 as a possible D gene (5 bases). The V gene lost 0 bases and the J gene lost 3 bases, with 21 bases spanning the gap. Germline-derived CDR1 and CDR2 are SGHDT and YYEEEE. The CDR3 loop spans 18 amino acids. CDR3 coding DNA: TGTGCCAGCAGCTTGGCCCTTGGGGTCGAACAGGTGTACTATGGCTACACCTTC. It codes for CASSLALGVEQVYYGYTF.